This TCR beta chain was identified in a study of shared clonotypes between healthy human individuals. Findings and limits, study-wide: Read depth was anticipated to influence clonotype sharing among donors.

Concerning this clone: Antigen: not known.

This table comes from immunoSEQ multiplex PCR, and its TCRdb copy is limited to in-frame clones, with some not included. The data contain nearly 500,000 clones, roughly four fifths of them singletons. The germline V gene has CDR1 SGHDN and CDR2 FVKESK. The CDR3 extends over 15 amino acids. V lost 1 base and J 0 bases, leaving 8 bases between the germline ends. The TCR originated in a woman between 40 and 50 years old in good health. Some clones in this sample may be carry-over from other donors' samples. The sequenced sample was PBMCs. The V gene is TRBV14, the J gene TRBJ2-3; D is ambiguous. CDR3 region: CASSQAVGSTDTQYF. The DNA of the CDR3 is TGTGCCAGCAGCCAAGCGGTAGGAAGCACAGATACGCAGTATTTT.